Listed below are T cell receptor beta chains from one sample, sequenced in a study of T cell repertoires in cytomegalovirus infection. In TCRdb, the reads were re-called with MiXCR into one record per CDR3 protein. The sample records approximately 600,000 distinct CDR3 sequences, over 35% being singletons. These receptors have no known antigen. The source material was cultured PBMCs, sampled from culture after CMV antigen stimulation. Receptors originate from a human donor in good health (CMV status not recorded). Some clones in this sample may be carry-over from other donors' samples. Both conserved end residues are part of each CDR3. The order of the fields is CDR3 DNA, CDR3 protein, clone size, D gene, J gene, V gene. A D gene is named only where the DNA matches it firmly. Expanded clones are given a class, and other clones once, few, many or no size at all.

TGTGCCAGCGCCCCCAACTGGAATTCACCCCTCCACTTT,CASAPNWNSPLHF,NA,NA,TRBJ1-6,TRBV7-4
TGTGCCAGCAGCGGGCGTAGCGGGAGCAGTTACGAGCAGTACTTC,CASSGRSGSSYEQYF,NA,TRBD2,TRBJ2-7,TRBV7-2
TGCAGTGCCCGGGGCGGGGGGGCCCAAGAGACCCAGTACTTC,CSARGGGAQETQYF,NA,TRBD2,TRBJ2-5,TRBV20-1
TGTGCCAGTGGAGTACGCCAGAGCACAGATACGCAGTATTTT,CASGVRQSTDTQYF,NA,NA,TRBJ2-3,TRBV19
TGTGCCAGCAGTGAAGGACCGACATACACTGAAGCTTTCTTT,CASSEGPTYTEAFF,NA,NA,TRBJ1-1,TRBV6-1
TGTGCCAGCAGCTTAGTGACGGGTGTGAGAGGAAAACTGTTTTTT,CASSLVTGVRGKLFF,NA,NA,TRBJ1-4,TRBV7-2
TGTGCCAGCAGCCCTCAGATTGACAATGAGCAGTTCTTC,CASSPQIDNEQFF,few,NA,TRBJ2-1,TRBV7-2
TGTGCCAGCAGCTTGGGTAGCAGGGGTGGAGATACGCAGTATTTT,CASSLGSRGGDTQYF,NA,NA,TRBJ2-3,TRBV5-8
TGTGCCAGCAGTTTAGATAAAGGAGGGGAAAAACTGTTTTTT,CASSLDKGGEKLFF,NA,NA,TRBJ1-4,TRBV12-3/TRBV12-4
TGTGCCAGCAGTACTACAGGGTTTAGCACTGAAGCTTTCTTT,CASSTTGFSTEAFF,NA,NA,TRBJ1-1,TRBV2
TGTGCCAGCAGCCCCAACTCAAACATTCAGTACTTC,CASSPNSNIQYF,many,NA,TRBJ2-4,TRBV7-2
TGTGCCAGCAGTCGACCGGGACTAGCGGGAGGGAACACCGGGGAGCTGTTTTTT,CASSRPGLAGGNTGELFF,NA,TRBD2,TRBJ2-2,TRBV27
TGTGCCAGCAGACCACAGCGTACCGGGGAGCTGTTTTTT,CASRPQRTGELFF,once,NA,TRBJ2-2,TRBV2
TGTGCCAGCAGCCCCTTGGTGGGCGTGTACGGGACCAACACCGGGGAGCTGTTTTTT,CASSPLVGVYGTNTGELFF,NA,NA,TRBJ2-2,TRBV7-8
TGTGCCAGCAGTTACCGGGCCACCATCGGTACTGAAGCTTTCTTT,CASSYRATIGTEAFF,once,NA,TRBJ1-1,TRBV2
TGTGCCAGCAGCTTGTCCGGGGATAGGGGCTACACCTTC,CASSLSGDRGYTF,few,NA,TRBJ1-2,TRBV5-8
TGTGCCAGCAGCTTTTTTCATCGGACTAGCGGTGCCTACAATGAGCAGTTCTTC,CASSFFHRTSGAYNEQFF,many,TRBD2,TRBJ2-1,TRBV7-2
TGCAGTGCTCGGGCTGCCGAGCGCTACACCTTC,CSARAAERYTF,few,NA,TRBJ1-2,TRBV20-1
TGCGCCAGCAGCCAAGTGGGCCGCTCTACGAGGGAGCAGTACTTC,CASSQVGRSTREQYF,once,NA,TRBJ2-7,TRBV4-1
TGTGCCAGCAGCTCGGCCGGGACTAGCGGTTACAATGAGCAGTTCTTC,CASSSAGTSGYNEQFF,NA,TRBD2,TRBJ2-1,TRBV7-2
TGCAGCGTTCGGGAGACTGAGTATGTTGATGAAAAACTGTTTTTT,CSVRETEYVDEKLFF,NA,NA,TRBJ1-4,TRBV29-1
TGTGCCAGCAGCTTAGACGGTCCCACCATATATTTT,CASSLDGPTIYF,few,NA,TRBJ1-3,TRBV7-2
TGTGCCAGCAGCTTAGCGTCGGGGGCCCCCTACGAGCAGTACTTC,CASSLASGAPYEQYF,NA,NA,TRBJ2-7,TRBV7-6
TGCGCCAGCAGCCAAGACAGGTTTGCAGATACGCAGTATTTT,CASSQDRFADTQYF,NA,NA,TRBJ2-3,TRBV4-1
TGTGCCAAGGGACAGGGGTTTTCAGATACGCAGTATTTT,CAKGQGFSDTQYF,NA,TRBD1,TRBJ2-3,TRBV11-3
TGTGCCATCAGCGGACAGGGGCTACCCCAAACCCCGCTCCTGAACACCGGGGAGCTGTTTTTT,CAISGQGLPQTPLLNTGELFF,few,TRBD1,TRBJ2-2,TRBV10-3
TGTGCCAGCAGCTCCTTGAAGGGGGGGGAAAGCGATGAGCAGTTCTTC,CASSSLKGGESDEQFF,many,NA,TRBJ2-1,TRBV7-2
TGTGCCAGCAGCCCAGGGACCAAAAACATTCAGTACTTC,CASSPGTKNIQYF,few,NA,TRBJ2-4,TRBV7-2
TGCGCCAGCAGCCAAGGGAGTCAGTACACCGGGGAGCTGTTTTTT,CASSQGSQYTGELFF,few,NA,TRBJ2-2,TRBV4-3
TGTGCCATCAGTGAGTCGCGGGGTTACGAGCAGTACTTC,CAISESRGYEQYF,few,NA,TRBJ2-7,TRBV10-3
TGTGCCAGCAGCTTTGAGACAGCGATGAACACTGAAGCTTTCTTT,CASSFETAMNTEAFF,NA,NA,TRBJ1-1,TRBV5-3
TGTGCCAGCAGCTTATCCCCCGGGAGGGTGAACACTGAAGCTTTCTTT,CASSLSPGRVNTEAFF,NA,NA,TRBJ1-1,TRBV7-6
TGTGCCAGCAGTTCAACCTTCGCAGGAGTAGCAACTAATGAAAAACTGTTTTTT,CASSSTFAGVATNEKLFF,NA,NA,TRBJ1-4,TRBV6-5
TGTGCCAGCAACAACAGGGGCCTCTCCTATGGCTACACCTTC,CASNNRGLSYGYTF,few,TRBD1,TRBJ1-2,TRBV12-3/TRBV12-4
TGTGCCAGCAGCCGGGGGGGAAATGAGCAGTTCTTC,CASSRGGNEQFF,many,TRBD2,TRBJ2-1,TRBV5-4
TGCAGTGCTAGGCCCCCCGCCTCTGGGGCCAACGTCCTGACTTTC,CSARPPASGANVLTF,NA,NA,TRBJ2-6,TRBV20-1
TGTGCCAGCAGTTTTCCGGGGAGGTCGTCTGAAGCTTTCTTT,CASSFPGRSSEAFF,few,NA,TRBJ1-1,TRBV12-3/TRBV12-4
TGTGCCAGCAGCTTGGTGGACAGGGGGATTGACACCTTC,CASSLVDRGIDTF,NA,TRBD1,TRBJ1-2,TRBV5-4
TGTGCCAGCAGCCGTTACGGGCGGGATGAAAAACTGTTTTTT,CASSRYGRDEKLFF,NA,NA,TRBJ1-4,TRBV11-2
TGCGCCAGCAGCCAAGATTTGATCCGGGACAGCCAAGAGACCCAGTACTTC,CASSQDLIRDSQETQYF,NA,TRBD1,TRBJ2-5,TRBV4-1
TGTGCCACCAGCAGAGATATGGGACAGAGCAATCAGCCCCAGCATTTT,CATSRDMGQSNQPQHF,NA,TRBD1,TRBJ1-5,TRBV15
TGTGCCAGCAGCTCCGAACGGGACCACTACGAGCAGTACTTC,CASSSERDHYEQYF,few,NA,TRBJ2-7,TRBV7-2
TGTGCCAGCAGTTACGCGGGGGGAGCCAATCAGCCCCAGCATTTT,CASSYAGGANQPQHF,NA,NA,TRBJ1-5,TRBV6-2/TRBV6-3
TGTGCCAGCGTGGGGGGCTACGAGCAGTACTTC,CASVGGYEQYF,NA,NA,TRBJ2-7,TRBV6-1
TGTGCCAGCAGCCACGAGCTGACTGAAGCTTTCTTT,CASSHELTEAFF,NA,NA,TRBJ1-1,TRBV3-1
TGTGCCAGCAGTGTGGTGAACACTGAAGCTTTCTTT,CASSVVNTEAFF,NA,NA,TRBJ1-1,TRBV6-1
TGTGCCAGCAGCGGGACTATTGGCTCGGAGACCCAGTACTTC,CASSGTIGSETQYF,NA,TRBD2,TRBJ2-5,TRBV28
TGTGCCAGCAGCTTAGAAACCAGTTCAGCCCCTAATTCACCCCTCCACTTT,CASSLETSSAPNSPLHF,few,NA,TRBJ1-6,TRBV7-2
TGTGCCAGCGACAGGGGATCGGGCGAGCAGTACTTC,CASDRGSGEQYF,NA,TRBD1,TRBJ2-7,TRBV10-3
TGCGCCAGCAGCCCCGCTTCGGCAGGCACCATATATTTT,CASSPASAGTIYF,NA,NA,TRBJ1-3,TRBV4-1
TGTGTCAGCAGCTTGGGGACACATTATCGATACAATGAGCAGTTCTTC,CVSSLGTHYRYNEQFF,NA,NA,TRBJ2-1,TRBV7-9
TGTGCCAGCAGTCCGGCCGGCCGGGAGGGGTATGGGGAGACCCAGTACTTC,CASSPAGREGYGETQYF,few,TRBD2,TRBJ2-5,TRBV6-2/TRBV6-3
TGTGCCAGCAGCCAGGGGAGATCTGGGGCCAACGTCCTGACTTTC,CASSQGRSGANVLTF,few,NA,TRBJ2-6,TRBV14
TGTGCCAGCAGCTTAGCGAAGGGCGGGGGCGCCAAAAACATTCAGTACTTC,CASSLAKGGGAKNIQYF,few,NA,TRBJ2-4,TRBV7-2
TGTGCCAGCAAAGCCTCTACTAGCACAGATACGCAGTATTTT,CASKASTSTDTQYF,few,NA,TRBJ2-3,TRBV7-2
TGTGCCACCTTGTCTCTAGCGGGGACTTTGGAGCAGTTCTTC,CATLSLAGTLEQFF,NA,TRBD2,TRBJ2-1,TRBV10-3
TGTGCTAGTGGCACGGGACAGCCACAAGAGACCCAGTACTTC,CASGTGQPQETQYF,few,TRBD1,TRBJ2-5,TRBV12-5